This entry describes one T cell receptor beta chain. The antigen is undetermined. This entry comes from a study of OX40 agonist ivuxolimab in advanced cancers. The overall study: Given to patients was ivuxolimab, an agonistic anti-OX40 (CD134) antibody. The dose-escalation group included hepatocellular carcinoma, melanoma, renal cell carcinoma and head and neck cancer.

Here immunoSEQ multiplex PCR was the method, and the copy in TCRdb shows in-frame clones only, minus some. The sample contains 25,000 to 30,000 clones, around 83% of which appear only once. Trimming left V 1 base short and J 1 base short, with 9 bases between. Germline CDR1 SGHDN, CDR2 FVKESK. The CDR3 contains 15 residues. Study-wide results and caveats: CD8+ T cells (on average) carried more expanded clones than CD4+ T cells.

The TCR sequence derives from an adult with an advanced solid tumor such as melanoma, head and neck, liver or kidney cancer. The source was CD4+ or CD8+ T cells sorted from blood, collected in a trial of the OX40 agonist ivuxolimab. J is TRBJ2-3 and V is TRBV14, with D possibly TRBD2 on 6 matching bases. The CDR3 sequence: CASSQGEDGTDTQYF. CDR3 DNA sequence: TGTGCCAGCAGCCAAGGGGAGGACGGCACAGATACGCAGTATTTT.